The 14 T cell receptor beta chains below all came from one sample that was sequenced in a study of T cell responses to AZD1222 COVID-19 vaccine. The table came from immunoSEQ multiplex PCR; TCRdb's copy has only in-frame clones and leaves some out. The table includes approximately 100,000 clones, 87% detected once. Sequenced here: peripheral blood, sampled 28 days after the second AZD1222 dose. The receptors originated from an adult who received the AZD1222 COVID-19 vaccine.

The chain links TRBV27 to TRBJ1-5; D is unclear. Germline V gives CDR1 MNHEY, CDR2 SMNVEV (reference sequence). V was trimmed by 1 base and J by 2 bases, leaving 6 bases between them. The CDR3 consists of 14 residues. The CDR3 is CASSLLLGNQPQHF. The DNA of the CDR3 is TGTGCCAGCAGTTTATTGCTGGGCAATCAGCCCCAGCATTTT.

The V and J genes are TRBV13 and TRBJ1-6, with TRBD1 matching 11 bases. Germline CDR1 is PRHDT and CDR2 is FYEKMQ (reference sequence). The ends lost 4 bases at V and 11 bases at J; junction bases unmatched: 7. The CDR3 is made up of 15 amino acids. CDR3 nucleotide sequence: TGTGCCAGCAGCTCAACGGGACAGGGGGTAACACCCCTCCACTTT. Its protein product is CASSSTGQGVTPLHF.

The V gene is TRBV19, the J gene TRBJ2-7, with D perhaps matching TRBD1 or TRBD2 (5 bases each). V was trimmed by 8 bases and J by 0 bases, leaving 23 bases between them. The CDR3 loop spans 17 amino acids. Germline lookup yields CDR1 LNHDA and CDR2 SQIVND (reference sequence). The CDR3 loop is CASAPRDGTKPSYEQYF. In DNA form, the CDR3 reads TGTGCCAGTGCCCCCCGGGACGGAACGAAGCCCTCCTACGAGCAGTACTTC. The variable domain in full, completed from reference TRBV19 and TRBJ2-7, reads DGGITQSPKYLFRKEGQNVTLSCEQNLNHDAMYWYRQDPGQGLRLIYYSQIVNDFQKGDIAEGYSVSREKKESFPLTVTSAQKNPTAFYLCASAPRDGTKPSYEQYFGPGTRLTVT.

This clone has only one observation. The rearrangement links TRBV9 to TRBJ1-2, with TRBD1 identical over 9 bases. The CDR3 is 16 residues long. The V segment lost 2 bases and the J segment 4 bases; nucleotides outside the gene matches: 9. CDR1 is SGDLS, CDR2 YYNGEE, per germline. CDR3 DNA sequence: TGTGCCAGCAGCGTCAGTCCGGGACAGGGAGGCTATGGCTACACCTTC. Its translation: CASSVSPGQGGYGYTF.

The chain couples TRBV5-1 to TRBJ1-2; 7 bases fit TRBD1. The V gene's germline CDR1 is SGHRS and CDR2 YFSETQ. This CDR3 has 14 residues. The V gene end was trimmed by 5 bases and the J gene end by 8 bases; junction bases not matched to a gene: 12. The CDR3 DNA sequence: TGCGCCAGCAGTAGGGACAGCGTAACGGGGGGCTACACCTTC. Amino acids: CASSRDSVTGGYTF.

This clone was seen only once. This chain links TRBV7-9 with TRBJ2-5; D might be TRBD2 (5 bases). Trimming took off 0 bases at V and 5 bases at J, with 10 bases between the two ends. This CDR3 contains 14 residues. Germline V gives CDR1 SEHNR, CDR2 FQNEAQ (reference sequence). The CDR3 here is CASSLAGLAETQYF. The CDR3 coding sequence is TGTGCCAGCAGCTTAGCAGGATTAGCGGAGACCCAGTACTTC.

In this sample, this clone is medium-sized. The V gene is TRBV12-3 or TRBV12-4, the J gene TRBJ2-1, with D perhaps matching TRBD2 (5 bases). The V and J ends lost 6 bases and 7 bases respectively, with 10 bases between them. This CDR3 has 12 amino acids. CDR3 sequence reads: CASRRELNEQFF. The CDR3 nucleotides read TGTGCCAGCAGGAGGGAGTTGAATGAGCAGTTCTTC.

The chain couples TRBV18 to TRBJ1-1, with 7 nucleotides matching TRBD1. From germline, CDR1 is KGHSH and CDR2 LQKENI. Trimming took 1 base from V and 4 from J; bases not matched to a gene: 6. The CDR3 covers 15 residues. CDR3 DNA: TGTGCCAGCTCACCACGACAGGGAGGGAGCACTGAAGCTTTCTTT. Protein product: CASSPRQGGSTEAFF.

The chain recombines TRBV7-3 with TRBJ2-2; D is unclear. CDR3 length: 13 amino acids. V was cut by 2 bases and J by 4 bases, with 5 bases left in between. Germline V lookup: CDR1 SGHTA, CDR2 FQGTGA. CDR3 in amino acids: CASSLASTGELFF. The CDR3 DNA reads TGTGCCAGCAGCTTAGCTAGCACCGGGGAGCTGTTTTTT.

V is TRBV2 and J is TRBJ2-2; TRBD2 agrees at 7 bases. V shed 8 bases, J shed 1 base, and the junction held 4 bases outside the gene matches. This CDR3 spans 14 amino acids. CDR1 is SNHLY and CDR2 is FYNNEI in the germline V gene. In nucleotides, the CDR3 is TGTGCCAGCGAGACTAGCCGGAACACCGGGGAGCTGTTTTTT. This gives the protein CASETSRNTGELFF.

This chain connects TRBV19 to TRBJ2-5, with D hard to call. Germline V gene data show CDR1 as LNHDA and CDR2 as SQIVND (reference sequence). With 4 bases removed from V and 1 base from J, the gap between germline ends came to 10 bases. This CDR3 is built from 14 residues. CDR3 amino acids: CASSSRQSQETQYF. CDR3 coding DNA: TGTGCCAGTAGTAGCCGTCAGTCCCAAGAGACCCAGTACTTC. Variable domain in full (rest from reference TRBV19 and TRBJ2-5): DGGITQSPKYLFRKEGQNVTLSCEQNLNHDAMYWYRQDPGQGLRLIYYSQIVNDFQKGDIAEGYSVSREKKESFPLTVTSAQKNPTAFYLCASSSRQSQETQYFGPGTRLLVL.

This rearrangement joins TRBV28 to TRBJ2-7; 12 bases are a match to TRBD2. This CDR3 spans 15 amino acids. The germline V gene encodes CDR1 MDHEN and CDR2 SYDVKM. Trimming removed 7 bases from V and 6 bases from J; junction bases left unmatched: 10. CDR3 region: CASTSGLAGGGEQYF. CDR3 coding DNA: TGTGCCAGCACCTCTGGGCTAGCGGGAGGGGGCGAGCAGTACTTC.

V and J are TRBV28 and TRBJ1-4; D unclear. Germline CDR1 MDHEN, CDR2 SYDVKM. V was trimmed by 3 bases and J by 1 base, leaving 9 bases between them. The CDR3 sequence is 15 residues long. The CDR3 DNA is TGTGCCAGCAGTTTGTCTTTGGAAACTAATGAAAAACTGTTTTTT. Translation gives CASSLSLETNEKLFF.

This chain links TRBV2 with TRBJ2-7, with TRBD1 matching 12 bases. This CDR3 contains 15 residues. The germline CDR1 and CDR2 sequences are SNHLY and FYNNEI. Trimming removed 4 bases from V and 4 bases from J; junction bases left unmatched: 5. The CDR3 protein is CASSVAGQGAYEQYF. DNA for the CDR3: TGTGCCAGCAGTGTCGCGGGACAGGGGGCGTACGAGCAGTACTTC.